Presented here are 2 T cell receptor beta chains from one specimen sequenced in a study of shared clonotypes between healthy human individuals. Sequencing was performed with immunoSEQ multiplex PCR; in TCRdb, only in-frame clones are kept and a portion is missing. The repertoire includes 1.4 million to 1.5 million clones, approximately 97% of them detected once, and 1% to 1.5% sits in the top ten. The sample was naive CD4+ T cells sorted from blood. The subset here: CD45RA+ positively selected. The receptors were gathered from a man aged 25 to 40 in good health.

This clone was recorded only once. The chain couples TRBV10-3 to TRBJ2-1, with 14 bases identical to TRBD2. The CDR3 extends over 16 amino acids. The V gene end was trimmed by 4 bases and the J gene end by 6 bases; junction bases not matched to a gene: 5. CDR1 and CDR2 from the germline V gene are ENHRY and SYGVKD. The CDR3 region is CAISGMGTSGSNEQFF. In nucleotides, the CDR3 is TGTGCCATCAGTGGGATGGGGACTAGCGGGAGCAATGAGCAGTTCTTC.

The rearrangement joins TRBV9 to TRBJ2-2, with TRBD1 as a possible D gene (5 bases). Trimming took 0 bases from V and 4 from J, leaving 13 bases between them. There are 16 residues in the CDR3. Germline CDR1 is SGDLS and CDR2 is YYNGEE. DNA for the CDR3: TGTGCCAGCAGCGTAGATTTAGGGGTGGTCACCGGGGAGCTGTTTTTT. Encoded protein: CASSVDLGVVTGELFF.